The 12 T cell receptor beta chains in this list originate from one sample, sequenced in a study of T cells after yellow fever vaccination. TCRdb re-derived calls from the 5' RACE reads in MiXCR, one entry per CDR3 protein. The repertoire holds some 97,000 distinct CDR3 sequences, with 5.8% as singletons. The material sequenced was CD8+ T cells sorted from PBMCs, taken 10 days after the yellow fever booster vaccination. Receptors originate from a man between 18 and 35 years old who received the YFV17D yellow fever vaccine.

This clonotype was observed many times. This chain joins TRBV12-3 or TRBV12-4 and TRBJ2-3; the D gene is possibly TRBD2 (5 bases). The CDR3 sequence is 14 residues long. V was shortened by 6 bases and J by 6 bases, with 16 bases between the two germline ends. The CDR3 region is CASSSRAAADTQYF. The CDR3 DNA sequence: TGTGCCAGCAGCTCCCGAGCGGCCGCGGATACGCAGTATTTT.

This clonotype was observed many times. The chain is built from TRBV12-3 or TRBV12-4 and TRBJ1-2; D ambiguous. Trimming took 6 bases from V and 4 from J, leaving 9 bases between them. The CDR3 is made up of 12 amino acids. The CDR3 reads CASRAAIYGYTF. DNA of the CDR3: TGTGCCAGCAGGGCGGCGATCTATGGCTACACCTTC.

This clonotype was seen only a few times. CDR3 nucleotides: TGCAGTGCTAGAGATTGGGTAGTCAACCATTCACCCCTCCACTTT. Its protein product is CSARDWVVNHSPLHF. This chain connects TRBV20-1 to TRBJ1-6; no reliable D call. V lost 0 bases to trimming and J lost 8 bases, with 14 bases between them. CDR1 and CDR2 from the germline V gene are DFQATT and SNEGSKA (reference sequence). This CDR3 is 15 amino acids long.

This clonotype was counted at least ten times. In DNA form, the CDR3 reads TGTGCCAGCAGTTATAGCGGGGGTCAAGAGACCCAGTACTTC. Protein sequence: CASSYSGGQETQYF. This chain connects TRBV4-2 to TRBJ2-5; 9 nucleotides agree with TRBD2. V was clipped by 6 bases and J by 2 bases; unmatched bases: 4. Looked up from germline, CDR1 is LGHNA and CDR2 is YNFKEQ. The CDR3 runs to 14 residues.

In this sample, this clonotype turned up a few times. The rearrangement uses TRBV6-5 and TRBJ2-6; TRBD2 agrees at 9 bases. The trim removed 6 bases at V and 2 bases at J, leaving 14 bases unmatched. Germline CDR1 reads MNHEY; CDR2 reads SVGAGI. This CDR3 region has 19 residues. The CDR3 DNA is TGTGCCAGCAGCGTTTCCAGCGCGGGAGGGGGCGCTGGGGCCAACGTCCTGACTTTC. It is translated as CASSVSSAGGGAGANVLTF.

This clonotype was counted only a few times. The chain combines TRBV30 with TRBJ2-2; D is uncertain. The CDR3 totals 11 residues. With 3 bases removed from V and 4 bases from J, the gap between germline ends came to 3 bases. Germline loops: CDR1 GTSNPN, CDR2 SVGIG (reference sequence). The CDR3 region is CAWRLTGELFF. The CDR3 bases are TGTGCCTGGAGACTCACCGGGGAGCTGTTTTTT.

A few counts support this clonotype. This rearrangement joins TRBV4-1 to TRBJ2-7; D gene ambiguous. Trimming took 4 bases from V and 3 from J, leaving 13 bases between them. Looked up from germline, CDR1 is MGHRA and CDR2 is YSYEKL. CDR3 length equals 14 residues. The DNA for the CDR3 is TGCGCCAGCAGCCCCGAACCGAGCGACTACGAGCAGTACTTC. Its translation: CASSPEPSDYEQYF.

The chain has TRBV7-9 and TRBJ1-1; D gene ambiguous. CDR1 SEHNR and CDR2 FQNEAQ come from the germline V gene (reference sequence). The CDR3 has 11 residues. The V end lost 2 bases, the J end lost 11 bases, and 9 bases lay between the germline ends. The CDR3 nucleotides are TGTGCCAGCAGCTTAACAGCTGTCGCTTTCTTT. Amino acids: CASSLTAVAFF. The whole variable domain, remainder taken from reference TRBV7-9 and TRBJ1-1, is DTGVSQNPRHKITKRGQNVTFRCDPISEHNRLYWYRQTLGQGPEFLTYFQNEAQLEKSRLLSDRFSAERPKGSFSTLEIQRTEQGDSAMYLCASSLTAVAFFGQGTRLTVV.

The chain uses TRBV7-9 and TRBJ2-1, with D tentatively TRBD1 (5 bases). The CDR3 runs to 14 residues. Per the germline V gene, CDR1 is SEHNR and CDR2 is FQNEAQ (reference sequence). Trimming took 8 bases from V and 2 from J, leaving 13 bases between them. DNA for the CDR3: TGTGCCAGCTCCTGGGGCGCTACCTACAATGAGCAGTTCTTC. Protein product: CASSWGATYNEQFF.

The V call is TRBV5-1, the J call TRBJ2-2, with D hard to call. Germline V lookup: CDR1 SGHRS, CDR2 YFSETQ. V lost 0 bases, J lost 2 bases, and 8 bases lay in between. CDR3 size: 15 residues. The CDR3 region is CASSLGESNTGELFF. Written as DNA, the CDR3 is TGCGCCAGCAGCTTGGGGGAAAGTAACACCGGGGAGCTGTTTTTT.

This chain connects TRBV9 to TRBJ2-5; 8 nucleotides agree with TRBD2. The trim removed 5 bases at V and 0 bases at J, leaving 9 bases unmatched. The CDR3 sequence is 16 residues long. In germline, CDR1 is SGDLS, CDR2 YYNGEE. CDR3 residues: CASSKTGGGYQETQYF. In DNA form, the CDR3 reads TGTGCCAGCAGTAAGACGGGAGGGGGGTACCAAGAGACCCAGTACTTC.

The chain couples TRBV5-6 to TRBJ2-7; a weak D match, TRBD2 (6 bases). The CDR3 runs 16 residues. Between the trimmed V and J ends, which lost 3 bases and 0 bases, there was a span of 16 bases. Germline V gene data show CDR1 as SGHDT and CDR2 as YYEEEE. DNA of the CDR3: TGTGCCAGCAGCTCCAAGGGACTTTTCAGCTCCTACGAGCAGTACGTC. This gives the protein CASSSKGLFSSYEQYV.